This record looks at one T cell receptor (beta chain) sequence and its context. Using immunoSEQ multiplex PCR, the repertoire was profiled, and TCRdb retains in-frame clones only, with some absent. The sample has around 230,000 clones, around 83% seen once. These data belong to a study of blood T cell repertoires in COVID-19. With 2 bases removed from V and 6 bases from J, the gap between germline ends came to 7 bases. The CDR3 is 12 amino acids. The germline CDR1 and CDR2 sequences are SGHTA and FQGNSA. Sequenced input: peripheral blood. This receptor was obtained from a woman between 50 and 59 years old with acute or convalescent COVID-19. The chain carries TRBV7-2 and TRBJ1-2; the D is unclear. The CDR3 DNA follows: TGTGCCAGCAGCTTATCCCAGAATGGCTACACCTTC. Translating it yields CASSLSQNGYTF.